This TCR beta chain was captured in a study of CD8 T cells in Susac syndrome. The RNA, about 0.5 to 1 ug, was put through reverse transcription using random hexamers. TCRdb itself ran the immunoSEQ multiplex PCR reads through MiXCR, one entry per CDR3 protein. The data hold over 350,000 distinct CDR3 sequences, with approximately 85% observed a single time. V gave up 0 bases and J gave up 0 bases, with 9 bases separating them. This CDR3 is built from 15 residues. Germline loops: CDR1 LNHNV, CDR2 YYDKDF (reference sequence). Specimen: CD8+ T cells from PBMCs. The chain employs TRBV15 and TRBJ2-7; D remains ambiguous. This sequence originates from a human donor with multiple sclerosis. The CDR3 loop is CATSREYRSSYEQYF. The CDR3 region has the DNA TGTGCCACCAGCAGAGAGTATCGGAGCTCCTACGAGCAGTACTTC.